This entry describes one TCR beta chain. Its antigen remains unidentified. This entry comes from a study of CD8+ T cells in alopecia areata. Study-level background: Those treated were given oral tofacitinib at 5 to 10 mg twice daily.

Treatment described: oral pan-JAK inhibitor, 5-10 mg twice daily. From germline, CDR1 is SGHTA and CDR2 FQGNSA. Deletions cut 5 bases from V and 3 bases from J, with 5 bases between. The CDR3 spans 11 residues. Study conclusions and caveats: The study found tofacitinib significantly decreased scalp clonality and expanded CD8+ clones among the top 100.

It was cDNA, reverse transcribed from extracted RNA, that served as the sequencing template. Profiling relied on immunoSEQ multiplex PCR, and the TCRdb table lists in-frame clones only, not all of them. This sample yields about 210,000 clones, of which roughly 64% are seen a single time; roughly 4.2% belongs to the top ten. The receptor's source is a human donor with alopecia areata. This chain joins TRBV7-2 and TRBJ2-7; D ambiguous. Material: CD4+ T cells sorted from blood, obtained at week 4, from a patient treated with tofacitinib. The CDR3 sequence is CASSQYYEQYF. The CDR3 nucleotides read TGTGCCAGCAGCCAGTACTACGAGCAGTACTTC.